The subject of this entry is one T cell receptor beta chain. These data are taken from a study of T cell changes during pregnancy in multiple sclerosis. The assay was immunoSEQ multiplex PCR, and TCRdb's table has in-frame clones only and misses some. The data contain 100,000 or so clones, approximately 93% of them seen just once; the ten biggest clones take up less than 1%. The CDR3 is 13 residues long. The germline gives CDR1 MNHNS, CDR2 SASEGT. Trimming removed 11 bases from V and 1 base from J, with 15 bases in between. Sequencing used peripheral blood, obtained after pregnancy. This sequence originates from a female donor with multiple sclerosis, enrolled in a pregnancy study. This rearrangement joins TRBV6-1 to TRBJ2-7; possibly TRBD1 for D (6 bases). CDR3 protein: CAVTGTLSYEQYF. CDR3 sequence (DNA): TGTGCCGTTACGGGGACATTGTCCTACGAGCAGTACTTC.